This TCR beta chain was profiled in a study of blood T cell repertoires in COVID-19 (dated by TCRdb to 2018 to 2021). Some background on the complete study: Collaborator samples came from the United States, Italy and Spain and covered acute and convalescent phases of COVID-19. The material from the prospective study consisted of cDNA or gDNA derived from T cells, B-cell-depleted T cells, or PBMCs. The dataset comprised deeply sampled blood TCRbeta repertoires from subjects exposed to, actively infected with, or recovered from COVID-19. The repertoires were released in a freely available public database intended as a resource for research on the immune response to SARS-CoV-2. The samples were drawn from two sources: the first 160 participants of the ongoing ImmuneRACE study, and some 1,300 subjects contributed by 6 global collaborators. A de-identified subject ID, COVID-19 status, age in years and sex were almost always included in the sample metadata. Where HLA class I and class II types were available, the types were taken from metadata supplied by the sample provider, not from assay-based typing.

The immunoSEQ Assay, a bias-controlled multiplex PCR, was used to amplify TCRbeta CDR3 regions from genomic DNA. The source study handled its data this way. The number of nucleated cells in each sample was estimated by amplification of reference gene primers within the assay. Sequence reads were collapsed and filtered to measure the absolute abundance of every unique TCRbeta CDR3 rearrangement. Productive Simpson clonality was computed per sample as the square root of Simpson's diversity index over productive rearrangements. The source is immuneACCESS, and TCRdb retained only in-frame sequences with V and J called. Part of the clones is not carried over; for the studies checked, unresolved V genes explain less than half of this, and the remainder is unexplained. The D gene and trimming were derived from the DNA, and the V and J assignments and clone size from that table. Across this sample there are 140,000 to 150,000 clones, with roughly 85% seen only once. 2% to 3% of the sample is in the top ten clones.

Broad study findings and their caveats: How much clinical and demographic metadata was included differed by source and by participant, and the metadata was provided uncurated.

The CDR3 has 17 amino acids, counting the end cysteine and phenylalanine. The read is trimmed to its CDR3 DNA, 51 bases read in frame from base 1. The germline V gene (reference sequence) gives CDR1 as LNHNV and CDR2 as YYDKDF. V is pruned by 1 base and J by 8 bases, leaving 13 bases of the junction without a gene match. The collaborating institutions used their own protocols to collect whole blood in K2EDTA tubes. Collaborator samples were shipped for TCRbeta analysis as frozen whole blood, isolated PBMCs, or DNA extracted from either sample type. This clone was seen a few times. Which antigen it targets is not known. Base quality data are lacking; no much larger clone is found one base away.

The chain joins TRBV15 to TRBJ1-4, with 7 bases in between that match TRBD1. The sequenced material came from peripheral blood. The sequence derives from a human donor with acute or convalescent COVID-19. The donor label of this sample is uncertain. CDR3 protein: CATSRGHWTGVGEKLFF. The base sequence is TGTGCCACCAGCAGAGGACATTGGACAGGTGTCGGGGAAAAACTGTTTTTT. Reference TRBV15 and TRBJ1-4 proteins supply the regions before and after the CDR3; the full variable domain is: DAMVIQNPRYQVTQFGKPVTLSCSQTLNHNVMYWYQQKSSQAPKLLFHYYDKDFNNEADTPDNFQSRRPNTSFCFLDIRSPGLGDTAMYLCATSRGHWTGVGEKLFFGSGTQLSVL.